These T cell receptor beta chains were read from a single sample in a study of radiotherapy plus CTLA-4 blockade in lung cancer. Only in-frame clones appear in the TCRdb table, and some are missing; sequencing was by immunoSEQ multiplex PCR. Among 90,000 to 100,000 clones listed, 88% were seen once. Sequenced material: peripheral blood, taken from a patient treated with radiotherapy plus ipilimumab. The receptors originated from a human donor with non-small cell lung cancer that progressed on radiotherapy plus ipilimumab. CDR3s include the opening cysteine and the closing phenylalanine or tryptophan. A D gene is named only where the DNA matches it firmly. Expanded clones are given a class, and other clones once, few, many or no size at all.

TRBJ1-2	-	-	TRBV6-5	CASSYLGGPNYGYTF	TGTGCCAGCAGTTACTTGGGGGGGCCTAACTATGGCTACACCTTC
TRBJ2-5	-	-	TRBV7-6	CASSSIWETQYF	TGTGCCAGCAGCTCGATTTGGGAGACCCAGTACTTC
TRBJ2-7	-	TRBD2	TRBV27	CASREVAGGGTYEQYF	TGTGCCAGCAGGGAGGTGGCGGGAGGGGGGACCTACGAGCAGTACTTC
TRBJ1-1	-	-	TRBV27	CASRFDPRITEAFF	TGTGCCAGCAGATTCGACCCCCGAATAACTGAAGCTTTCTTT
TRBJ2-2	few	-	TRBV5-1	CASSASGWAPGELFF	TGCGCCAGCAGCGCCTCCGGGTGGGCACCCGGGGAGCTGTTTTTT
TRBJ2-3	once	TRBD2	TRBV5-1	CASSPIAGAGSDTQYF	TGCGCCAGCAGCCCAATAGCGGGAGCGGGTTCAGATACGCAGTATTTT
TRBJ2-7	-	-	TRBV11-2	CASSSRRPGSVLYEQYF	TGTGCCAGCAGCTCGCGCCGGCCAGGGAGCGTACTCTACGAGCAGTACTTC
TRBJ1-1	-	TRBD1	TRBV10-2	CASRKVTSGTGRGGRTEAFF	TGCGCCAGCAGAAAGGTTACGAGTGGGACAGGCCGTGGGGGGAGGACTGAAGCTTTCTTT
TRBJ2-3	-	-	TRBV6-5	CASSYRDPDTQYF	TGTGCCAGCAGTTATCGCGATCCGGATACGCAGTATTTT
TRBJ1-1	-	-	TRBV5-4	CASSLEFGPNTEAFF	TGTGCCAGCAGCTTGGAATTCGGCCCAAACACTGAAGCTTTCTTT
TRBJ1-1	-	-	TRBV27	CASARRGVGEAFF	TGTGCCAGCGCTCGCCGGGGTGTCGGTGAAGCTTTCTTT
TRBJ1-2	-	-	TRBV2	CASSPRGPEANYGYTF	TGTGCCAGCAGTCCCAGGGGCCCGGAAGCTAACTATGGCTACACCTTC
TRBJ1-5	-	-	TRBV27	CASSPQGLGNQPQHF	TGTGCCAGCAGCCCTCAGGGGTTAGGTAATCAGCCCCAGCATTTT
TRBJ2-1	-	TRBD2	TRBV29-1	CSVQKQLAGREQFF	TGCAGCGTGCAAAAACAACTAGCGGGCCGTGAGCAGTTCTTC
TRBJ2-1	-	TRBD2	TRBV7-2	CASSLASGLAAHEQFF	TGTGCCAGCAGCTTAGCTTCGGGACTAGCGGCCCATGAGCAGTTCTTC
TRBJ2-2	-	-	TRBV18	CASSPDTPGELFF	TGTGCCAGCTCACCCGACACTCCCGGGGAGCTGTTTTTT
TRBJ2-3	-	-	TRBV7-3	CASSFRGSRTDTQYF	TGTGCCAGCAGCTTCCGCGGCAGCCGCACAGATACGCAGTATTTT
TRBJ2-3	once	-	TRBV12-5	CASVMGRGTDTQYF	TGTGCTAGTGTTATGGGGCGGGGCACAGATACGCAGTATTTT
TRBJ2-1	once	TRBD2	TRBV6-1	CASNPGRAVYEQFF	TGTGCCAGCAACCCTGGGAGGGCCGTCTATGAGCAGTTCTTC
TRBJ2-2	once	-	TRBV6-6	CASTFRDTGELFF	TGTGCCAGCACCTTCCGGGACACCGGGGAGCTGTTTTTT
TRBJ2-1	-	TRBD1	TRBV27	CASSPGTDYNEQFF	TGTGCCAGCAGTCCTGGGACAGACTACAATGAGCAGTTCTTC
TRBJ2-1	-	TRBD1	TRBV5-6	CASSHTDRAYNEQFF	TGTGCCAGCAGCCATACCGACAGGGCCTACAATGAGCAGTTCTTC
TRBJ2-6	-	TRBD2	TRBV15	CATSGGGPGANVLTF	TGTGCCACCTCCGGGGGGGGGCCCGGGGCCAACGTCCTGACTTTC